The clone carrying this T cell receptor beta chain has just a few counts. Its antigen is as yet unknown. The data stem from a study of CD8 T cells in ankylosing spondylitis. Study observations and caveats: Disease-linked clones reportedly showed significant enrichment in matched ankylosing spondylitis synovial fluid. In synovial fluid and blood from reactive arthritis, some motif variants were previously reported. Blood of patients with ankylosing spondylitis appeared to be characterized by a TCR beta motif of 8 or 9 highly homologous variants.

CDR3 length: 12 amino acids. Germline-derived CDR1 and CDR2 are SGHRS and YFSETQ. With 3 bases removed from V and 2 bases from J, the gap between germline ends came to 6 bases. Each CDR3 protein is one row after TCRdb ran MiXCR on the 5' RACE reads. The data contain 100,000 to 150,000 distinct CDR3 sequences, about 15% of them singletons. Source material: blood, either unsorted or a sorted T cell fraction (not recorded which). This receptor was taken from a male donor with ankylosing spondylitis. The chain couples TRBV5-1 to TRBJ2-7; no definite D call. The CDR3 region has the DNA TGCGCCAGCAGCTCTCGCCCCTACGAGCAGTACTTC. Translating it yields CASSSRPYEQYF.